This T cell receptor (beta chain) was identified during a study of blood T cell repertoires in COVID-19. Background on the study: Sites across the United States, Italy and Spain contributed samples from acute and convalescent COVID-19. Nucleic acid was either cDNA or gDNA, and it came from T cells, B-cell-depleted T cells, or PBMCs.

The J segment lost 1 base and the V segment lost 1 base, leaving 7 bases of the junction unmatched. Germline assignment: CDR1 SNHLY and CDR2 FYNNEI. The CDR3 contains 18 residues. Produced via immunoSEQ multiplex PCR; TCRdb's table is partial and in-frame only. Of under 250,000 clones detected, around 84% appear once; the ten largest clones hold around 13%. The V gene is TRBV2, the J gene TRBJ1-3; 10 positions match TRBD1. Input material: peripheral blood. The clonotype comes from a human donor in a cohort sampled during active COVID-19. The chain's CDR3 is CASSEDVSDRGSGNTIYF. The CDR3 DNA sequence: TGTGCCAGCAGTGAAGATGTATCGGACAGGGGGTCTGGAAACACCATATATTTT.